This T cell receptor beta chain was retrieved from a study of T-cell reconstitution after alpha-beta-depleted transplantation in children. This clonotype was found a few times. Unique molecular identifiers tagged the TCRbeta library. TCRdb used MiXCR to reprocess the PCR reads, holding one entry per CDR3 protein. Altogether about a million distinct CDR3 sequences are present, roughly 29% being singletons, with the ten largest covering roughly 30%. Specimen: PBMCs, mostly from graft donor cells, collected 360 days after TCRalphabeta/CD19-depleted stem cell transplant. The receptor was derived from a boy under two years old who had a stem cell transplant for SCID, so the T cells may come from the graft donor.

CDR3 bases: TGCAGTGCTAGGAAGACAGGGCGGAACACTGAAGCTTTCTTT. Translated: CSARKTGRNTEAFF. The rearrangement joins TRBV20-1 to TRBJ1-1, with 7 bases lining up with TRBD1. V lost 3 bases to trimming and J lost 1 base; unmatched junction nucleotides: 5. The CDR3 loop spans 14 amino acids. Germline V gene data show CDR1 as DFQATT and CDR2 as SNEGSKA (reference sequence).